The next 22 T cell receptor beta chains were all read from a single sample in a study of blood T cell repertoires in COVID-19. Sequencing used immunoSEQ multiplex PCR; TCRdb keeps in-frame clones, though not all of them. The data show a few hundred thousand clones, around 89% seen once. Sequencing was done on a sample of peripheral blood. Receptors were obtained from a woman aged 40 to 55 with acute or convalescent COVID-19.

This clone was seen just once. This CDR3 reads CASSYSASGGSGELFF. CDR3 DNA: TGTGCCAGCAGTTACTCGGCTAGCGGGGGGAGCGGGGAGCTGTTTTTT. The chain couples TRBV6-5 to TRBJ2-2; 11 bases agree with TRBD2. The CDR3 loop spans 16 amino acids. V was clipped by 0 bases and J by 7 bases; unmatched bases: 4. CDR1 is MNHEY, CDR2 SVGAGI, per germline.

The rearrangement links TRBV5-4 to TRBJ1-1, with D maybe TRBD1 (5 bases). The V end lost 4 bases, the J end lost 5 bases, and 15 bases lay between the germline ends. The CDR3 runs to 14 residues. The germline V gene encodes CDR1 SGHNT and CDR2 YYREEE (reference sequence). CDR3 loop: CASSPWGGRTEAFF. In nucleotides, the CDR3 is TGTGCCAGCAGCCCATGGGGGGGGAGGACTGAAGCTTTCTTT.

The chain links TRBV6-1 to TRBJ1-4; possible D gene TRBD1, 6 bases. The CDR3 is made up of 16 amino acids. The germline gives CDR1 MNHNS, CDR2 SASEGT. V was shortened by 2 bases and J by 5 bases, with 15 bases between the two germline ends. CDR3: CASSEQLGAANEKLFF. The CDR3 DNA follows: TGTGCCAGCAGTGAACAGTTGGGGGCTGCGAATGAAAAACTGTTTTTT.

V is TRBV30 and J is TRBJ2-5, with 13 bases identical to TRBD2. The CDR3 length is 14 residues. The germline V gene encodes CDR1 GTSNPN and CDR2 SVGIG (reference sequence). V lost 1 base and J lost 6; bases outside the gene matches: 2. The CDR3 sequence: CAWSGTSGGKTQYF. CDR3 in DNA: TGTGCCTGGAGTGGGACTAGCGGGGGTAAGACCCAGTACTTC.

The rearrangement joins TRBV5-1 to TRBJ2-5; possibly TRBD2 for D (5 bases). The CDR3 has 15 residues. V lost 4 bases, J lost 2 bases, and 15 bases lay in between. Per germline, CDR1 SGHRS and CDR2 YFSETQ. The CDR3 is CASSGSAAVQETQYF. The CDR3 coding sequence is TGCGCCAGCAGCGGGAGTGCGGCAGTTCAAGAGACCCAGTACTTC.

V is TRBV27 and J is TRBJ1-2, with a weak D call TRBD1 (6 bases). The CDR3 loop spans 16 amino acids. The germline V gene has CDR1 MNHEY and CDR2 SMNVEV (reference sequence). V was shortened by 4 bases and J by 4 bases, with 19 bases between the two germline ends. CDR3 in DNA: TGTGCCAGCAGTTCTACGGATGCCAGGGGACGCTATGGCTACACCTTC. This sequence encodes CASSSTDARGRYGYTF.

The chain employs TRBV29-1 and TRBJ1-1; D remains ambiguous. Between the trimmed V and J ends, which lost 4 bases and 10 bases, there was a span of 13 bases. The CDR3 has 11 amino acids. In germline, CDR1 is SQVTM, CDR2 ANQGSEA. CDR3 nucleotides: TGCAGCGTTGGACACAATGACCCAGCTTTCTTT. Residues: CSVGHNDPAFF.

The V and J genes are TRBV20-1 and TRBJ2-1, with 8 nucleotides matching TRBD1. Trimming took 6 bases from V and 8 from J; bases not matched to a gene: 3. The CDR3 runs to 11 residues. Germline CDR1 DFQATT, CDR2 SNEGSKA (reference sequence). The CDR3 coding sequence is TGCAGTGCGGTGACAGGGGATGAGCAGTTCTTC. Translated, it gives CSAVTGDEQFF.

The chain employs TRBV24-1 and TRBJ2-7; the match to TRBD1 covers 12 bases. CDR1 is KGHDR, CDR2 SFDVKD, per germline. V shed 3 bases, J shed 6 bases, and the junction held 2 bases outside the gene matches. This CDR3 contains 14 residues. CDR3 in DNA: TGTGCCACCAGTGATGGGACAGGGGGCTGCGAGCAGTACGTC. Its translation is CATSDGTGGCEQYV.

The chain has TRBV5-5 and TRBJ2-3; a weak D match, TRBD1 (6 bases). From germline, CDR1 is SGHKS and CDR2 YYEKEE (reference sequence). The CDR3 is made up of 15 amino acids. Trimming removed 0 bases at V and 1 base at J, with 9 bases between. Here the CDR3 DNA reads TGTGCCAGCAGCTTGGGTACAGGGCGCACAGATACGCAGTATTTT. Residues: CASSLGTGRTDTQYF.

For the CDR3, the DNA is TGTGCCAGCAGCCGAGAGGGGGGCAATCAGCCCCAGCATTTT. This codes for CASSREGGNQPQHF. The genes are TRBV2 and TRBJ1-5, with D perhaps TRBD1 (6 bases). The V and J ends lost 6 bases and 2 bases respectively, with 11 bases between them. Germline values: CDR1 SNHLY, CDR2 FYNNEI. CDR3 length equals 14 residues.

Ten or more counts support this clone. The chain couples TRBV7-2 to TRBJ2-3, with TRBD2 matching 8 bases. Germline assignment: CDR1 SGHTA and CDR2 FQGNSA. The ends lost 5 bases at V and 3 bases at J; junction bases unmatched: 4. The CDR3 spans 14 residues. The CDR3 loop is CASSPQRGTDTQYF. The CDR3 coding sequence is TGTGCCAGCAGCCCCCAGCGGGGGACAGATACGCAGTATTTT.

V is TRBV27 and J is TRBJ1-2; D is undetermined. This CDR3 comprises 14 residues. CDR1 and CDR2 from the germline V gene are MNHEY and SMNVEV (reference sequence). Trimming cost V 3 bases and J 2 bases, with 10 bases left between them. The CDR3 protein is CASSLEGSNYGYTF. The CDR3 DNA is TGTGCCAGCAGTTTGGAGGGTTCAAACTATGGCTACACCTTC.

V gene TRBV10-1 combines with J gene TRBJ1-1; D is ambiguous. V lost 3 bases, J lost 0 bases, and 5 bases lay in between. There are 13 residues in the CDR3. Germline loops: CDR1 WNHNN, CDR2 SYGVQD (reference sequence). The CDR3 region is CASSDIVNTEAFF. In DNA, the CDR3 is TGCGCCAGCAGTGATATAGTGAACACTGAAGCTTTCTTT.

This chain uses TRBV7-9 with TRBJ1-1; tentative D call: TRBD1 (6 bases). The CDR3 length is 15 residues. V shed 2 bases and J shed 0 bases, with 10 bases lying between them. Per germline, CDR1 SEHNR and CDR2 FQNEAQ (reference sequence). The CDR3 coding sequence is TGTGCCAGCAGCTTAACAGGGCAAATGAACACTGAAGCTTTCTTT. Amino acids: CASSLTGQMNTEAFF.

The rearrangement joins TRBV3-1 (or the pseudogene TRBV3-2) to TRBJ1-5, with D perhaps matching TRBD1 (5 bases). V was clipped by 4 bases and J by 8 bases, with 12 bases between them. Germline V gene lookup returns CDR1 LGHDT and CDR2 YNNKEL (reference sequence). The CDR3 totals 13 residues. The chain's CDR3 is CASSPSTAKPQHF. The CDR3 DNA reads TGTGCCAGCAGCCCCTCGACAGCGAAGCCCCAGCATTTT.

This chain uses TRBV6-1 with TRBJ2-1; a weak D match, TRBD2 (5 bases). The CDR3 is made up of 16 amino acids. Per germline, CDR1 MNHNS and CDR2 SASEGT. V lost 1 base to trimming and J lost 2 bases, with 12 bases between them. CDR3 coding DNA: TGTGCCAGCAGTGAAGGGCGGGCTTTTCCCTACAATGAGCAGTTCTTC. Translating gives CASSEGRAFPYNEQFF.

The chain uses TRBV6-4 and TRBJ2-2; D is unresolved. Germline V gene sequence: CDR1 MRHNA, CDR2 SNTAGT. This CDR3 region has 13 residues. Deletions cut 2 bases from V and 4 bases from J, with 5 bases between. The DNA for the CDR3 is TGTGCCAGCAGTGACACAGCCACCGGGGAGCTGTTTTTT. This gives the protein CASSDTATGELFF.

The J gene is TRBJ2-5, the V gene TRBV5-6, with D hard to call. Trimming took 4 bases from V and 2 from J, leaving 12 bases between them. This CDR3 spans 14 amino acids. The germline gives CDR1 SGHDT, CDR2 YYEEEE. The CDR3 spells CASSRRGGQETQYF. The CDR3 DNA reads TGTGCCAGCAGCAGGAGAGGTGGGCAAGAGACCCAGTACTTC. Drawing the rest from reference TRBV5-6 and TRBJ2-5, the complete variable domain is DAGVTQSPTHLIKTRGQQVTLRCSPKSGHDTVSWYQQALGQGPQFIFQYYEEEERQRGNFPDRFSGHQFPNYSSELNVNALLLGDSALYLCASSRRGGQETQYFGPGTRLLVL.

The V gene is TRBV7-2, the J gene TRBJ2-5; 9 bases fit TRBD1. The CDR3 length is 15 residues. Germline CDR1 reads SGHTA; CDR2 reads FQGNSA. J gave up 6 bases and V 1 base, and 6 bases lay outside the gene matches. In DNA, the CDR3 is TGTGCCAGCAGCTTAGATGGGACAGGGAGGAAGACCCAGTACTTC. The encoded protein is CASSLDGTGRKTQYF.

The chain links TRBV27 to TRBJ2-6, with 13 bases aligning to TRBD2. The V gene end was trimmed by 5 bases and the J gene end by 3 bases; junction bases not matched to a gene: 7. The CDR3 is made up of 18 amino acids. The V gene's germline CDR1 is MNHEY and CDR2 SMNVEV (reference sequence). The CDR3 bases are TGTGCCAGCAGTCAAACTAGCGGGGGGGCAAGTGGGGCCAACGTCCTGACTTTC. Amino acids: CASSQTSGGASGANVLTF. Filled out from reference TRBV27 and TRBJ2-6, the complete variable domain reads EAQVTQNPRYLITVTGKKLTVTCSQNMNHEYMSWYRQDPGLGLRQIYYSMNVEVTDKGDVPEGYKVSRKEKRNFPLILESPSPNQTSLYFCASSQTSGGASGANVLTFGAGSRLTVL.

This clone was observed once. This chain links TRBV10-1 with TRBJ2-3; D possibly corresponds to TRBD2 (5 bases). Germline values: CDR1 WNHNN, CDR2 SYGVQD (reference sequence). This CDR3 is built from 13 residues. V shed 7 bases and J shed 5 bases, with 13 bases lying between them. The CDR3 reads CASKDAGKDTQYF. The DNA for the CDR3 is TGCGCCAGCAAGGATGCGGGTAAAGATACGCAGTATTTT.